This TCR beta chain stems from a study of cytomegalovirus exposure and HLA in healthy donors. Study details: Inside one of the first data releases sat about 91 million unique TCRs taken from HLA-typed donors. Study-wide points: In a later analysis, at a false discovery rate of 0.05, approximately 16,000 TCR beta sequences were associated with HLA alleles. Cytomegalovirus status, reportedly, was diagnosed with high specificity and sensitivity by the classifier.

Concerning this clone itself: Its antigen is currently unknown. The same CDR3 is also encoded by other DNA sequences in this sample.

The study ran its PCR with 60 Vbeta and 13 Jbeta primers. Per the original data handling: Unique TCR beta chains numbered approximately 80 million in a later analysis, with roughly 10 million shared. Here immunoSEQ multiplex PCR was the method, and the copy in TCRdb shows in-frame clones only, minus some. That table furnishes V, J and clone size, whereas the DNA furnished D and trimming. The sample carries approximately 150,000 clones, about two thirds recorded once. This clonotype was obtained from a human donor in good health. The sequencing sample was made of PBMCs.

The CDR3 sequence: CASSPPLSSGNTIYF. The CDR3 DNA reads TGTGCCAGCTCACCACCTCTCAGCTCTGGAAACACCATATATTTT. The chain recombines TRBV18 with TRBJ1-3, with unresolved D. The germline V gene encodes CDR1 KGHSH and CDR2 LQKENI. The CDR3 extends over 15 amino acids. Between the trimmed V and J ends, which lost 0 bases and 0 bases, there was a span of 6 bases.